The rows below give T cell receptor beta chains drawn from one sample of a study of blood T cell repertoires in COVID-19. Some clones are missing from TCRdb's copy, which holds only in-frame ones; the method was immunoSEQ multiplex PCR. In the table there are under 300,000 clones, approximately 84% of which are singletons. Sequencing was carried out using peripheral blood. These receptor sequences come from a human donor with COVID-19, enrolled during active disease. The donor label of this sample is uncertain. Each CDR3 is given with its conserved first and last residue. D genes are given only for firm matches. Clone size is stated in some rows and not others, as once, few, many or a class when expanded.

d_call j_call cdr3_length clone_size v_call cdr3_aa cdr3_nt
. TRBJ2-1 16 once TRBV30 CAWSPLAGLRGDEQFF TGTGCCTGGAGCCCCTTGGCGGGGCTGCGGGGCGATGAGCAGTTCTTC
TRBD1 TRBJ2-7 14 . TRBV6-5 CASRFGTGFYEQYF TGTGCCAGCAGGTTCGGGACAGGGTTCTACGAGCAGTACTTC
. TRBJ1-5 14 . TRBV19 CACSSDRDDQPQHF TGTGCCTGCAGTAGTGACAGAGATGATCAGCCCCAGCATTTT
TRBD1 TRBJ1-2 13 few TRBV18 CASSQQGASDYTF TGTGCCAGCTCACAACAGGGGGCGAGCGACTACACCTTC
TRBD2 TRBJ2-2 16 once TRBV10-3 CAISERGVAGTGELFF TGTGCCATCAGTGAGCGTGGAGTAGCGGGAACCGGGGAGCTGTTTTTT
. TRBJ2-7 13 once TRBV28 CASSLGGSYEQYF TGTGCCAGCAGTTTAGGGGGGAGTTACGAGCAGTACTTC
. TRBJ2-1 16 once TRBV4-3 CASSQELATPRNEQFF TGCGCCAGCAGCCAAGAACTAGCCACACCTCGGAATGAGCAGTTCTTC
. TRBJ2-6 16 . TRBV7-3 CASSLFGGLGANVLTF TGTGCCAGCAGCTTATTCGGCGGTCTCGGGGCCAACGTCCTGACTTTC
. TRBJ2-3 15 . TRBV7-6 CASSLGGGAPDTQYF TGTGCCAGCAGCCTAGGGGGCGGGGCCCCAGATACGCAGTATTTT
. TRBJ1-5 15 . TRBV19 CASSIGTHSNQPQHF TGTGCCAGTAGTATAGGGACACATAGCAATCAGCCCCAGCATTTT
. TRBJ1-5 15 . TRBV9 CASSAEQGPNQPQHF TGTGCCAGCAGCGCCGAACAGGGACCTAATCAGCCCCAGCATTTT
TRBD2 TRBJ2-1 19 . TRBV7-9 CASSLAFPGTSGAANEQFF TGTGCCAGCAGCTTAGCGTTCCCCGGGACTAGCGGGGCTGCGAATGAGCAGTTCTTC
. TRBJ1-1 16 . TRBV6-6 CASSYSKHNLDTEAFF TGTGCCAGCAGTTACTCGAAACATAATTTGGACACTGAAGCTTTCTTT
. TRBJ1-5 15 . TRBV7-2 CASSLAGATNQPQHF TGTGCCAGCAGCTTAGCAGGGGCGACCAATCAGCCCCAGCATTTT
. TRBJ1-2 12 . TRBV28 CATAGSNYGYTF TGTGCCACCGCCGGTAGTAACTATGGCTACACCTTC
TRBD2 TRBJ2-7 14 . TRBV6-6 CASTPTSGTGEQYF TGTGCCAGCACCCCAACTAGCGGGACGGGCGAGCAGTACTTC
. TRBJ1-1 14 . TRBV19 CASTPQRLNTEAFF TGTGCCAGTACCCCACAGCGGCTGAACACTGAAGCTTTCTTT
TRBD2 TRBJ2-1 17 . TRBV3-1/TRBV3-2 CASSQDLAAGVNNEQFF TGTGCCAGCAGCCAAGATCTAGCGGCGGGAGTAAACAATGAGCAGTTCTTC
TRBD1 TRBJ1-2 14 . TRBV28 CASSSPTGVYGYTF TGTGCCAGCAGTTCCCCGACAGGGGTCTATGGCTACACCTTC
TRBD2 TRBJ2-1 15 few TRBV5-1 CASSLRLAGGNEQFF TGCGCCAGCAGCTTAAGACTAGCGGGAGGCAATGAGCAGTTCTTC
TRBD2 TRBJ2-7 15 . TRBV27 CASRGGRGASYEQYF TGTGCCAGCAGAGGAGGGAGGGGCGCCTCCTACGAGCAGTACTTC
. TRBJ1-1 17 . TRBV15 CATSLLGVQGIGTEAFF TGTGCCACCAGCCTTCTTGGGGTCCAGGGAATTGGGACTGAAGCTTTCTTT
TRBD1 TRBJ2-6 19 . TRBV5-4 CASSLLGGQGSSGANVLTF TGTGCCAGCAGCCTACTCGGGGGACAGGGGAGCTCTGGGGCCAACGTCCTGACTTTC
. TRBJ1-1 17 . TRBV28 CASSSLGGPRRDTEAFF TGTGCCAGCAGTTCCCTAGGCGGTCCAAGGCGGGACACTGAAGCTTTCTTT
TRBD1 TRBJ1-2 15 . TRBV6-5 CASTKGDRDYHGYTF TGTGCCAGCACCAAAGGGGACAGGGATTATCATGGCTACACCTTC
TRBD2 TRBJ2-2 17 . TRBV4-1 CASSQGLSGMNTGELFF TGCGCCAGCAGCCAAGGATTAAGCGGGATGAACACCGGGGAGCTGTTTTTT
TRBD2 TRBJ2-5 14 . TRBV3-1/TRBV3-2 CASSHRTSVETQYF TGTGCCAGCAGCCACCGGACTAGCGTCGAGACCCAGTACTTC
TRBD2 TRBJ2-3 14 few TRBV10-3 CAIARLAGADTQYF TGTGCCATCGCCAGACTAGCGGGAGCCGATACGCAGTATTTT
TRBD1 TRBJ1-4 12 . TRBV28 CASTRGPEKLFF TGTGCCAGCACCAGGGGGCCTGAAAAACTGTTTTTT